The 18 T cell receptor beta chains below all came from one sample that was sequenced in a study of T cells expressing NK-cell markers. TCRdb reanalyzed the 5' RACE reads, giving one entry per CDR3 protein sequence and no DNA. This sample contains 150,000 to 180,000 distinct CDR3 sequences. The sample comprised blood T cells: a sorted CD56 or NKG2C T cell subset, CD4+ or CD8+ T cells, or bulk PBMC T cells (not recorded which). The receptors were sampled from a woman aged 45-59 years in good health.

The chain couples TRBV20-1 to TRBJ2-1; with no DNA, the TCRdb D assignment of TRBD1 cannot be verified. This CDR3 is 11 amino acids long. Germline-derived CDR1 and CDR2 are DFQATT and SNEGSKA (reference sequence). The CDR3 here is CSANPGNEQFF.

The V and J genes are TRBV9 and TRBJ1-2. The CDR3 has 13 residues. Per germline, CDR1 SGDLS and CDR2 YYNGEE. The CDR3 sequence: CASSVSVGYGYTF.

V and J are TRBV5-1 and TRBJ1-1; the D call from TCRdb, TRBD1, cannot be confirmed without DNA. The germline gives CDR1 SGHRS, CDR2 YFSETQ. The CDR3 covers 15 residues. The CDR3 protein is CASSTILRGGTEAFF.

V and J are TRBV5-1 and TRBJ2-5; TCRdb reports TRBD1, a call that lacks DNA to check it against. Germline V gene lookup returns CDR1 SGHRS and CDR2 YFSETQ. CDR3 length: 16 amino acids. CDR3 sequence reads: CASSLIDSLVQETQYF.

The J gene is TRBJ2-3, the V gene TRBV29-1; TCRdb selects TRBD1, and the lack of DNA leaves this call unchecked. The CDR3 runs to 15 residues. Germline CDR1 is SQVTM and CDR2 is ANQGSEA. The CDR3 loop is CSSRAPPPSTDTQYF.

The chain combines TRBV6-2 or TRBV6-3 with TRBJ2-3. In germline, CDR1 is MNHEY, CDR2 SVGEGT. CDR3 size: 15 residues. CDR3 sequence reads: CASSYSSLRGWGQYF.

The rearrangement links TRBV20-1 to TRBJ2-1; TCRdb indicates TRBD2, and absent DNA this call remains unverified. The CDR3 has 15 amino acids. Germline loops: CDR1 DFQATT, CDR2 SNEGSKA (reference sequence). The CDR3 loop is CSARLLGEEGNEQFF.

The rearrangement joins TRBV4-1 to TRBJ2-1; the TRBD2 assignment by TCRdb is unverifiable without DNA. CDR1 is MGHRA and CDR2 is YSYEKL in the germline V gene. The CDR3 is 16 residues long. The CDR3 here is CASSRVQREGHNEQFF.

The V call is TRBV10-2, the J call TRBJ2-1; the TRBD1 assignment by TCRdb is unverifiable without DNA. The germline gives CDR1 WSHSY, CDR2 SAAADI. CDR3 length: 15 residues. The CDR3 here is CASSPGRGRYNEQFF.

The J gene is TRBJ2-3, the V gene TRBV4-1; TCRdb's D call of TRBD2 is untestable without DNA. The CDR3 is 15 amino acids. CDR1 and CDR2 from the germline V gene are MGHRA and YSYEKL. This chain's CDR3 is CASSQDQRETDTQYF.

The chain has TRBV5-1 and TRBJ2-3; the TCRdb D gene call, TRBD2, has no DNA to confirm it. The CDR3 contains 17 residues. Per the germline V gene, CDR1 is SGHRS and CDR2 is YFSETQ. Here the CDR3 reads CASSLGRTSGRTDTQYF.

The rearrangement links TRBV20-1 to TRBJ2-7; TCRdb's D call, TRBD2, is unchecked because there is no DNA. Germline V lookup: CDR1 DFQATT, CDR2 SNEGSKA (reference sequence). This CDR3 is built from 14 residues. The CDR3 sequence is CSARDIAGDYEQYF.

The chain uses TRBV12-3 or TRBV12-4 and TRBJ2-1. The CDR3 length is 15 residues. Here the CDR3 reads CASTHGLAVWDEQFF.

The V call is TRBV27, the J call TRBJ1-6; with no DNA, the TCRdb D assignment of TRBD1 cannot be verified. CDR1 and CDR2 (germline): MNHEY, SMNVEV (reference sequence). The CDR3 is 14 amino acids. The CDR3 here is CASSFSGTASPLHF.

The chain links TRBV6-6 to TRBJ2-5; with no DNA, the TCRdb D assignment of TRBD1 cannot be verified. The V gene's germline CDR1 is MNHNY and CDR2 SVGAGI (reference sequence). This CDR3 is built from 14 residues. The CDR3 region is CASTLGTREVTQYF.

The chain links TRBV4-1 to TRBJ2-5; TCRdb calls TRBD2, which cannot be checked without DNA. CDR3 length equals 16 residues. Per germline, CDR1 MGHRA and CDR2 YSYEKL. The CDR3 region is CASSQPLLAGQETQYF.

The J gene is TRBJ2-3, the V gene TRBV12-5; TCRdb proposes TRBD1, but this gene call is untestable without DNA. Germline V gene lookup returns CDR1 LGHNT and CDR2 FRNRAP. This CDR3 comprises 15 residues. The CDR3: CASGSSDAPTDTQYF.

The chain couples TRBV2 to TRBJ2-1; TCRdb calls TRBD1, which cannot be checked without DNA. The CDR3 contains 14 residues. Per the germline V gene, CDR1 is SNHLY and CDR2 is FYNNEI. The CDR3 is CASRGDVSYNEQFF.